The source of this T cell receptor (beta chain) is a study of CD8+ T cells in alopecia areata. The study, taken as a whole, reports: Normal scalp had lower clonality than lesional scalp, with alopecia totalis/universalis lesions showing this most strongly. Scalp sample sequencing also detects resident alphabeta T cells of normal skin.

Punch biopsies of lesional scalp, plus peripheral blood, were taken from alopecia areata patients. Sequencing used cDNA as its template, made by extracting RNA and reverse transcribing it. Assay: immunoSEQ multiplex PCR; the TCRdb copy retains only in-frame clones and omits some. The sample has 90,000 to 130,000 clones, 55% to 60% seen once; the top ten hold roughly 25%. The CDR3 length is 13 residues. V lost 3 bases, J lost 6 bases, and 12 bases lay in between. Germline lookup yields CDR1 MGHRA and CDR2 YSYEKL. As to this clone: What it binds is unknown.

The V call is TRBV4-1, the J call TRBJ2-7; D is uncertain. This TCR was recovered from a human donor with alopecia areata. The sequenced sample consisted of NKG2D-low CD8+ T cells sorted from blood. The CDR3 loop reads CASSQVRFGEQYF. In DNA form, the CDR3 reads TGCGCCAGCAGCCAGGTTCGGTTCGGCGAGCAGTACTTC.